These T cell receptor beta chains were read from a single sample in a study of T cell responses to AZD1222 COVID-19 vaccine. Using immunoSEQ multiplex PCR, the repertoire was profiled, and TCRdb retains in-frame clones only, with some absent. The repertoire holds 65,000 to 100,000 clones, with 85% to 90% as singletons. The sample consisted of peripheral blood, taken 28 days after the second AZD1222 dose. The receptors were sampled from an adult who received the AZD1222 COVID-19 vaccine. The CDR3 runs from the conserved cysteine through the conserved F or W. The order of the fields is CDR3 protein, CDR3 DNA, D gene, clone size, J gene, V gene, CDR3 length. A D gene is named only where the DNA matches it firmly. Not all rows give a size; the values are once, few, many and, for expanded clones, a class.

CDR3aa: CASTGPNTGELFF; CDR3nt: TGTGCCAGCACCGGACCCAACACCGGGGAGCTGTTTTTT; d_gene: .; abundance: .; j_gene: TRBJ2-2; v_gene: TRBV7-8; len: 13
CDR3aa: CASSRHQQGAISYEQYF; CDR3nt: TGTGCCAGTAGTCGCCACCAGCAGGGGGCAATCTCCTACGAGCAGTACTTC; d_gene: TRBD1; abundance: .; j_gene: TRBJ2-7; v_gene: TRBV19; len: 17
CDR3aa: CASTEHVGQGAWNTEAFF; CDR3nt: TGTGCCAGCACCGAACATGTGGGACAGGGGGCATGGAACACTGAAGCTTTCTTT; d_gene: TRBD1; abundance: .; j_gene: TRBJ1-1; v_gene: TRBV28; len: 18
CDR3aa: CATSDQNQPQHF; CDR3nt: TGTGCCACCAGTGATCAAAATCAGCCCCAGCATTTT; d_gene: .; abundance: once; j_gene: TRBJ1-5; v_gene: TRBV24-1; len: 12
CDR3aa: CASSSGLAGNLGETQYF; CDR3nt: TGTGCCAGCAGTTCCGGACTAGCGGGGAATCTGGGGGAGACCCAGTACTTC; d_gene: TRBD2; abundance: .; j_gene: TRBJ2-5; v_gene: TRBV6-2/TRBV6-3; len: 17
CDR3aa: CSASSAYTGELFF; CDR3nt: TGCAGTGCTAGTAGCGCCTACACCGGGGAGCTGTTTTTT; d_gene: .; abundance: .; j_gene: TRBJ2-2; v_gene: TRBV20-1; len: 13
CDR3aa: CASTADRAAFF; CDR3nt: TGTGCCAGCACCGCGGACAGGGCAGCTTTCTTT; d_gene: TRBD1; abundance: .; j_gene: TRBJ1-1; v_gene: TRBV28; len: 11
CDR3aa: CASSVGARVASGYNEQFF; CDR3nt: TGTGCCAGCAGCGTAGGGGCCAGGGTGGCTAGCGGGTACAATGAGCAGTTCTTC; d_gene: TRBD2; abundance: .; j_gene: TRBJ2-1; v_gene: TRBV9; len: 18
CDR3aa: CASSFLEENQPQHF; CDR3nt: TGTGCCAGCAGCTTTTTAGAGGAAAATCAGCCCCAGCATTTT; d_gene: .; abundance: .; j_gene: TRBJ1-5; v_gene: TRBV7-9; len: 14
CDR3aa: CASGTSGTDTQYF; CDR3nt: TGTGCCAGCGGTACTAGCGGGACAGATACGCAGTATTTT; d_gene: TRBD2; abundance: .; j_gene: TRBJ2-3; v_gene: TRBV6-4; len: 13
CDR3aa: CASRRLAGGTHEQYF; CDR3nt: TGTGCCAGCAGAAGACTAGCGGGAGGAACCCACGAGCAGTACTTC; d_gene: TRBD2; abundance: .; j_gene: TRBJ2-7; v_gene: TRBV28; len: 15
CDR3aa: CSVSDYEQYF; CDR3nt: TGCAGTGTTTCAGACTACGAGCAGTACTTC; d_gene: .; abundance: .; j_gene: TRBJ2-7; v_gene: TRBV20-1; len: 10
CDR3aa: CASSPASGRFGEQYF; CDR3nt: TGTGCCAGCAGCCCAGCTAGCGGGAGATTCGGCGAGCAGTACTTC; d_gene: TRBD2; abundance: .; j_gene: TRBJ2-7; v_gene: TRBV7-8; len: 15
CDR3aa: CASSIAGGLYNEQFF; CDR3nt: TGTGCCAGCAGTATAGCGGGAGGACTCTACAATGAGCAGTTCTTC; d_gene: TRBD2; abundance: .; j_gene: TRBJ2-1; v_gene: TRBV6-2/TRBV6-3; len: 15
CDR3aa: CASSLSRGSYSSGNTIYF; CDR3nt: TGTGCCAGCAGCTTATCTCGGGGCAGCTATTCCTCTGGAAACACCATATATTTT; d_gene: .; abundance: .; j_gene: TRBJ1-3; v_gene: TRBV11-2; len: 18
CDR3aa: CASTGGRSGANVLTF; CDR3nt: TGTGCCAGCACAGGGGGAAGATCTGGGGCCAACGTCCTGACTTTC; d_gene: TRBD1; abundance: .; j_gene: TRBJ2-6; v_gene: TRBV6-6; len: 15
CDR3aa: CASSLTGGPWETQYF; CDR3nt: TGTGCCAGCAGCTTAACGGGAGGGCCTTGGGAGACCCAGTACTTC; d_gene: TRBD2; abundance: once; j_gene: TRBJ2-5; v_gene: TRBV7-3; len: 15
CDR3aa: CATSRVYSGNTIYF; CDR3nt: TGTGCCACCAGCAGAGTCTATTCCGGAAACACCATATATTTT; d_gene: .; abundance: .; j_gene: TRBJ1-3; v_gene: TRBV15; len: 14
CDR3aa: CASRRVVTPGELFF; CDR3nt: TGCGCCAGCAGGAGAGTGGTTACCCCCGGGGAGCTGTTTTTT; d_gene: .; abundance: .; j_gene: TRBJ2-2; v_gene: TRBV5-1; len: 14
CDR3aa: CASSLSMGLASYEQYF; CDR3nt: TGTGCCAGCAGTTTATCGATGGGACTAGCGTCCTACGAGCAGTACTTC; d_gene: TRBD2; abundance: .; j_gene: TRBJ2-7; v_gene: TRBV27; len: 16
CDR3aa: CASSSAGASRAKNIQYF; CDR3nt: TGCGCCAGCAGCTCCGCAGGCGCTAGCAGAGCCAAAAACATTCAGTACTTC; d_gene: .; abundance: .; j_gene: TRBJ2-4; v_gene: TRBV5-1; len: 17
CDR3aa: CASSLGGTENEKLFF; CDR3nt: TGTGCCAGCAGCTTGGGTGGGACGGAAAATGAAAAACTGTTTTTT; d_gene: .; abundance: .; j_gene: TRBJ1-4; v_gene: TRBV5-4; len: 15
CDR3aa: CASSPSFAGNTIYF; CDR3nt: TGTGCCAGCTCACCCTCCTTCGCTGGAAACACCATATATTTT; d_gene: .; abundance: .; j_gene: TRBJ1-3; v_gene: TRBV18; len: 14
CDR3aa: CASSASSMGYTF; CDR3nt: TGTGCCAGCAGCGCAAGTTCTATGGGCTACACCTTC; d_gene: .; abundance: .; j_gene: TRBJ1-2; v_gene: TRBV9; len: 12
CDR3aa: CASRSGPYGYTF; CDR3nt: TGTGCCAGTCGCTCGGGACCATATGGCTACACCTTC; d_gene: .; abundance: .; j_gene: TRBJ1-2; v_gene: TRBV19; len: 12
CDR3aa: CSASPRALGDTEAFF; CDR3nt: TGCAGTGCTAGTCCCAGGGCCCTTGGGGACACTGAAGCTTTCTTT; d_gene: .; abundance: .; j_gene: TRBJ1-1; v_gene: TRBV20-1; len: 15
CDR3aa: CASSTLRQESIGGYTF; CDR3nt: TGTGCCAGCAGCACCCTTCGACAGGAAAGTATTGGTGGCTACACCTTC; d_gene: .; abundance: .; j_gene: TRBJ1-2; v_gene: TRBV3-1/TRBV3-2; len: 16
CDR3aa: CASSLAGTDTQYF; CDR3nt: TGTGCCAGCAGCTTAGCGGGCACAGATACGCAGTATTTT; d_gene: .; abundance: .; j_gene: TRBJ2-3; v_gene: TRBV11-2; len: 13
CDR3aa: CASSLAYLGVTYNEQFF; CDR3nt: TGTGCCAGCAGCTTAGCCTATTTGGGGGTAACCTACAATGAGCAGTTCTTC; d_gene: .; abundance: .; j_gene: TRBJ2-1; v_gene: TRBV7-8; len: 17
CDR3aa: CASSGRLGDDEQFF; CDR3nt: TGCGCCAGCAGCGGGAGGCTAGGGGACGATGAGCAGTTCTTC; d_gene: .; abundance: .; j_gene: TRBJ2-1; v_gene: TRBV5-1; len: 14
CDR3aa: CASSLARTGLGYGYTF; CDR3nt: TGTGCCAGCAGCCTCGCTAGGACAGGGCTGGGCTATGGCTACACCTTC; d_gene: TRBD1; abundance: .; j_gene: TRBJ1-2; v_gene: TRBV3-1/TRBV3-2; len: 16
CDR3aa: CASLTGEPHYEQYF; CDR3nt: TGCGCCAGCCTAACAGGGGAACCGCACTACGAGCAGTACTTC; d_gene: TRBD1; abundance: once; j_gene: TRBJ2-7; v_gene: TRBV10-2; len: 14
CDR3aa: CATSRGGDLRTIYF; CDR3nt: TGTGCCACCAGCAGAGGCGGGGACCTCCGCACCATATATTTT; d_gene: .; abundance: .; j_gene: TRBJ1-3; v_gene: TRBV15; len: 14
CDR3aa: CAWSSSGGTGELFF; CDR3nt: TGTGCCTGGAGTTCCTCAGGGGGCACCGGGGAGCTGTTTTTT; d_gene: TRBD1; abundance: .; j_gene: TRBJ2-2; v_gene: TRBV30; len: 14
CDR3aa: CASSLYHLVAGASDNEQFF; CDR3nt: TGTGCCAGCAGCCTCTACCATTTGGTAGCGGGAGCCTCAGACAATGAGCAGTTCTTC; d_gene: TRBD2; abundance: .; j_gene: TRBJ2-1; v_gene: TRBV7-8; len: 19
CDR3aa: CASSYRSNRVTEAFF; CDR3nt: TGTGCCAGCAGCTACCGTTCAAACAGGGTCACTGAAGCTTTCTTT; d_gene: .; abundance: .; j_gene: TRBJ1-1; v_gene: TRBV11-2; len: 15
CDR3aa: CASSLIAGDTDTQYF; CDR3nt: TGTGCCAGCAGCTTAATAGCGGGCGACACAGATACGCAGTATTTT; d_gene: TRBD2; abundance: once; j_gene: TRBJ2-3; v_gene: TRBV7-3; len: 15
CDR3aa: CASSDRWTNEKLFF; CDR3nt: TGTGCCAGCAGCGACCGGTGGACTAATGAAAAACTGTTTTTT; d_gene: .; abundance: .; j_gene: TRBJ1-4; v_gene: TRBV2; len: 14
CDR3aa: CASSQTGGAKSNQPQHF; CDR3nt: TGTGCCAGCTCACAAACAGGGGGCGCAAAGAGCAATCAGCCCCAGCATTTT; d_gene: TRBD1; abundance: .; j_gene: TRBJ1-5; v_gene: TRBV18; len: 17
CDR3aa: CASSDPSTGDYNEQFF; CDR3nt: TGTGCCAGCAGCGATCCCTCGACAGGGGACTACAATGAGCAGTTCTTC; d_gene: TRBD1; abundance: few; j_gene: TRBJ2-1; v_gene: TRBV4-2; len: 16
CDR3aa: CASIELGRDREQETQYF; CDR3nt: TGTGCCAGCATCGAGTTGGGCCGGGACAGAGAACAAGAGACCCAGTACTTC; d_gene: TRBD1; abundance: .; j_gene: TRBJ2-5; v_gene: TRBV7-9; len: 17
CDR3aa: CASRQGMNTEAFF; CDR3nt: TGTGCCAGCCGACAGGGAATGAACACTGAAGCTTTCTTT; d_gene: TRBD1; abundance: .; j_gene: TRBJ1-1; v_gene: TRBV19; len: 13
CDR3aa: CASRSRSRDEQFF; CDR3nt: TGTGCCAGCAGATCGAGGTCCCGCGATGAGCAGTTCTTC; d_gene: .; abundance: .; j_gene: TRBJ2-1; v_gene: TRBV5-8; len: 13
CDR3aa: CASSQTGSSSPLHF; CDR3nt: TGTGCCAGCAGTCAGACAGGTAGTTCGTCACCCCTCCACTTT; d_gene: .; abundance: .; j_gene: TRBJ1-6; v_gene: TRBV28; len: 14
CDR3aa: CASSGGYQWDRLSYEQYF; CDR3nt: TGTGCCAGTAGTGGAGGCTACCAATGGGACCGACTCTCCTACGAGCAGTACTTC; d_gene: .; abundance: .; j_gene: TRBJ2-7; v_gene: TRBV19; len: 18
CDR3aa: CASSQGLAVDNEQFF; CDR3nt: TGCGCCAGCAGCCAAGGGCTAGCGGTAGACAATGAGCAGTTCTTC; d_gene: TRBD2; abundance: .; j_gene: TRBJ2-1; v_gene: TRBV4-1; len: 15
CDR3aa: CASSFTAGEKLFF; CDR3nt: TGTGCCAGCAGCTTTACGGCGGGTGAAAAACTGTTTTTT; d_gene: .; abundance: .; j_gene: TRBJ1-4; v_gene: TRBV7-2; len: 13
CDR3aa: CASSLSFLEAFF; CDR3nt: TGTGCCAGCAGTTTGTCATTTTTGGAAGCTTTCTTT; d_gene: .; abundance: .; j_gene: TRBJ1-1; v_gene: TRBV28; len: 12
CDR3aa: CASSLPGQDFHEQFF; CDR3nt: TGTGCCAGCAGCTTACCGGGACAGGATTTTCATGAGCAGTTCTTC; d_gene: .; abundance: .; j_gene: TRBJ2-1; v_gene: TRBV21-1; len: 15
CDR3aa: CASSEGLAGPLHEQFF; CDR3nt: TGTGCCAGCAGTGAAGGACTAGCGGGACCCCTACATGAGCAGTTCTTC; d_gene: TRBD2; abundance: .; j_gene: TRBJ2-1; v_gene: TRBV6-1; len: 16
CDR3aa: CTSSQDFPGELVF; CDR3nt: TGCACCAGCAGCCAAGACTTTCCCGGGGAGTTGGTTTTT; d_gene: .; abundance: .; j_gene: TRBJ2-2; v_gene: TRBV1; len: 13
CDR3aa: CASSNRGLWHSPLHF; CDR3nt: TGTGCCAGCAGCAATAGGGGATTGTGGCATTCACCCCTCCACTTT; d_gene: .; abundance: .; j_gene: TRBJ1-6; v_gene: TRBV21-1; len: 15
CDR3aa: CASSSRGSETQYF; CDR3nt: TGTGCCAGCAGCTCCCGCGGGAGTGAGACCCAGTACTTC; d_gene: TRBD2; abundance: .; j_gene: TRBJ2-5; v_gene: TRBV7-9; len: 13
CDR3aa: CSASDRYYEQYF; CDR3nt: TGCAGTGCTAGTGACAGGTACTACGAGCAGTACTTC; d_gene: .; abundance: once; j_gene: TRBJ2-7; v_gene: TRBV20-1; len: 12
CDR3aa: CSVEAPGTYEQYF; CDR3nt: TGCAGCGTTGAAGCTCCGGGCACCTACGAGCAGTACTTC; d_gene: .; abundance: .; j_gene: TRBJ2-7; v_gene: TRBV29-1; len: 13
CDR3aa: CASTGAGAYGYTF; CDR3nt: TGTGCCAGCACGGGGGCAGGCGCGTATGGCTACACCTTC; d_gene: .; abundance: .; j_gene: TRBJ1-2; v_gene: TRBV12-3/TRBV12-4; len: 13
CDR3aa: CSAEEGVEAFF; CDR3nt: TGCAGCGCCGAAGAGGGAGTTGAAGCTTTCTTT; d_gene: .; abundance: .; j_gene: TRBJ1-1; v_gene: TRBV29-1; len: 11
CDR3aa: CASSLGYTDTQYF; CDR3nt: TGTGCCAGCAGCTTGGGGTACACAGATACGCAGTATTTT; d_gene: .; abundance: once; j_gene: TRBJ2-3; v_gene: TRBV7-9; len: 13
CDR3aa: CASSPGAIYNEQFF; CDR3nt: TGTGCCAGCAGCCCAGGGGCCATCTACAATGAGCAGTTCTTC; d_gene: .; abundance: .; j_gene: TRBJ2-1; v_gene: TRBV27; len: 14
CDR3aa: CSLDSGKAFF; CDR3nt: TGCAGTCTCGACAGCGGTAAAGCTTTCTTT; d_gene: .; abundance: .; j_gene: TRBJ1-1; v_gene: TRBV20-1; len: 10